This T cell receptor beta chain comes out of a study of blood T cell repertoires in COVID-19. The overall study: T cells, B-cell-depleted T cells, or PBMCs provided the cDNA or gDNA that served as material.

The data were produced by immunoSEQ multiplex PCR, yet TCRdb's version contains in-frame clones alone and is incomplete. The table has about 170,000 clones, more than 65% seen once. Germline V gene sequence: CDR1 MNHEY, CDR2 SVGEGT. V shed 5 bases and J shed 1 base, with 18 bases lying between them. The CDR3 consists of 16 residues. The sample holds a few counts of this clone. Sequencing used peripheral blood. This receptor was identified in a man between 65 and 85 years old with active or convalescent COVID-19. The V gene is TRBV6-2 or TRBV6-3, the J gene TRBJ2-7; D is unresolved. The CDR3 region has the DNA TGTGCCAGCAGTCCCCCCCCTGGGCATCCGTCCTACGAGCAGTACTTC. It is translated as CASSPPPGHPSYEQYF.